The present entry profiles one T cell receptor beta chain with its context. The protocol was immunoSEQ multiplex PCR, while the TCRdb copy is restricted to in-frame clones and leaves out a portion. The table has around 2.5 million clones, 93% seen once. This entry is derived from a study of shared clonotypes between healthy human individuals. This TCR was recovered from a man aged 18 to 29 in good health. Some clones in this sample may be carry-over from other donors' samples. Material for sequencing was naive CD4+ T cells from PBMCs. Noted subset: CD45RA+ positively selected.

The CDR3 spells CASSDYRDRYYEQYF. The CDR3 DNA reads TGTGCCAGCAGTGACTACCGGGACAGGTACTACGAGCAGTACTTC. This sequence joins TRBV6-6 and TRBJ2-7; 8 nucleotides agree with TRBD1. The V and J ends lost 5 bases and 3 bases, in that order; junction bases with no gene match: 9. This CDR3 region has 15 residues. Germline CDR1 and CDR2: MNHNY and SVGAGI (reference sequence).